The entry that follows covers one TCR beta chain sequence. The antigen it binds to is not known. Qualities for individual bases were not recorded, and no much larger clone is one base off. The data originate from a study of cytomegalovirus exposure and HLA in healthy donors (dated by TCRdb to about 2017). Regarding the complete study: According to an earlier analysis of a few hundred of the donors, 150 million to 200 million T cells yielded some 110 million unique TCR beta sequences and approximately 300 Gb of sequence data. Genome-wide SNP genotypes for about 65% of the roughly 670 donors were used in a later genetic analysis, which treated that subset as a discovery cohort. Among around 400 genotyped donors of the cohort, an average of around 240,000 unique TCR beta nucleotide sequences were sequenced per donor, 15% to 20% of them non-productive. Every discovery cohort repertoire had been produced on one sequencing platform. An early release covering approximately 600 HLA-typed donors comprised about 300 gigabases of sequencing data and some 79 million unique TCR sequences. Of the 350 to 400 genotyped donors, around 81% fell in the genetic ancestry cluster associated with self-reported Caucasian donors. In the later analysis, no new phenotypic data were used to find candidate immune exposures; instead, reliance was placed on TCR beta sequences and their occurrence across donors. An earlier analysis of about 600 of the donors used high-throughput TCR beta sequencing to judge whether each TCR beta V gene segment behaved as functional or pseudogenic. Using immunosequencing, the study profiled T cell repertoires from around 680 subjects and related those repertoires to cytomegalovirus serostatus. Donor age, sex, ethnicity and CMV serostatus were compiled alongside the repertoire data. High-throughput TCR immunosequencing, statistical association of individual TCRs with disease status, and machine learning were combined to predict cytomegalovirus infection status. A later analysis re-analyzed previously published TCR beta repertoires from 660 or so donors and added high-resolution HLA genotyping to study TCR occurrence patterns. HLA typing included class I and class II loci at four-digit resolution. Because of strong linkage in the cohort, roughly 5 DR-DQ haplotypes were treated as single units for association and clustering. The number of donors typed differed by locus, with about 629-630 for A, B, C, DRB1 and DQB1, around 520 for DQA1, 606 for DPA1, and around 450 for DPB1. Along with the roughly 610-subject first cohort, a separate validation cohort of over a hundred different subjects was used. The study aimed to test whether cataloging public T cell receptors could reveal signatures of past pathogen exposure. The investigation overall reported the following: A few of the identified cytomegalovirus-associated TCR beta chains were confirmed in vitro to be specific for cytomegalovirus antigens. It was suggested by the authors that the approach could potentially be generalized to other disease states and immunological phenotypes. The classifier was reported to diagnose cytomegalovirus status with high specificity and sensitivity in both the original cohort and the validation cohort. Presence/absence analyses assumed roughly uniform sequencing depth across donors, an assumption that may not hold. In a later analysis, most CMV-associated TCR beta chains were found to appear HLA-restricted, with HLA associations seemingly driven largely by CMV exposure. In a later genetic analysis, fewer N-insertions in productive TCRs were reported among donors in an Asian-associated ancestry cluster than the roughly 670-donor mean. In a later analysis, HLA-associated TCR beta chains showed more clonal expansion and lower generation probabilities than non-associated chains that were equally common. Strong co-occurrence of HLA alleles, especially DR and DQ, made assigning TCR associations to individual alleles difficult. For the cohort, immune exposure information was limited to CMV serostatus. In a later analysis, TCR association rates were found to vary across HLA loci, with the most associated TCRs seen for DRB1 alleles and the fewest for HLA-C alleles. A further reported finding was that TCR beta sequences accurately predicted the HLA-A and HLA-B alleles for most subjects in the first cohort. Correlated functional status among segregating V segments might be attributable to linkage disequilibrium, but an unknown experimental factor could not be ruled out. In a later genetic analysis, a missense DCLRE1C variant was associated with V-gene and J-gene trimming of TCR beta chains, and the association was replicated in an independent cohort. In a later analysis, several top co-occurrence clusters were reported to appear linked to parvovirus B19, influenza, CMV and Epstein-Barr virus. Specific HLA alleles were associated with 15,000 to 20,000 TCR beta sequences at a false discovery rate of 0.05 in a later analysis. Because counts were too low, about 15 rarely observed V segments, including chromosome 9 orphons, were left out of the earlier analysis of approximately 500 of the donors. Most TCR sequences were observed very rarely across donors, whereas some public TCRs were present in many individuals. The study listed 150 to 200 TCR beta chains as associated with cytomegalovirus. A group of highly shared sequence variants was considered likely to be a technical artifact of the sequencing pipeline. Because some donors lacked HLA typing at each locus, the association tests relied only on the typed subset. This cohort had only TCR beta chains sequenced, and the lack of alpha or paired-chain data limited which features could be detected. Some IMGT-functional V segments, including TRBV6-2 and TRBV6-3, could not be distinguished by the 87-base-pair reads and were therefore excluded. Broadly in line with IMGT annotations, most TCR beta V segments showed up in productive rearrangements about 87% or about 30% of the time in an earlier analysis of a few hundred of the donors.

The cohort consisted of 650 to 850 healthy bone marrow donors. All cohort members were sampled while nominally healthy, although unrecorded immune exposures were likely present. The donor was CMV seropositive and was included in the group of some 290 seropositive cohort members. Each donor provided a peripheral blood sample, and peripheral blood mononuclear cells were used for TCR beta sequencing. The Qiagen DNeasy Blood Extraction Kit was used to extract genomic DNA from the blood cell samples. Libraries came from the immunoSEQ multiplex PCR assay. For the multiplex PCR, a mixture combining 60 forward primers for TCR Vbeta segments and 13 reverse primers for TCR Jbeta segments was used. The CDR3 region of rearranged TCR beta genes was amplified from genomic DNA with a multiplex PCR assay. Amplified TCR beta libraries were sequenced as 87-base-pair reads on the Illumina HiSeq System. The source study handled its data this way. A later analysis counted tens of millions of unique TCR beta chains across the 550 to 750 repertoires, and around 12 million of these chains were shared by at least two donors. To remove PCR and sequencing errors, raw reads were error-corrected and collapsed into unique sequences using a nearest-neighbor algorithm that merged closely related sequences. V, D and J gene segments were assigned by aligning CDR3 sequences to IMGT reference sequences. For a sequence to be retained, a match of at least six nucleotides was required to both a V gene segment and a J gene segment. Rearrangements were called productive when the CDR3 lacked stop codons and stayed in frame with V and J; all others were non-productive. Following IMGT convention, CDR3 was defined as the stretch from the second conserved V-encoded cysteine up to the conserved J-encoded phenylalanine. The earlier analysis of fewer than 700 of the donors excluded sequences that lacked an unambiguous match to a single V gene segment. An earlier analysis of several hundred of the donors called V segments functional above 56.7% productive rearrangements and segregating when the between-donor standard deviation exceeded 5%. A statistical classification framework was built to diagnose cytomegalovirus status from the catalog of TCR beta chain sequences. A later analysis assigned V and J genes by comparing TCR nucleotide sequences with IMGT/GENE-DB human TR gene sequences. Using the TCRdist pipeline, a later analysis assigned CDR3 sequences along with most-parsimonious VDJ recombination scenarios. A later analysis defined each TCR beta chain by its CDR3 amino acid sequence plus V-gene family, and excluded reads lacking a unique V-gene family. In a later analysis, around 650 highly shared, low-generation-probability nucleotide sequences were removed to address suspected cross-contamination and a sequencing artifact. A later analysis calculated a clonal expansion index for each public chain from normalized within-repertoire ranks of inferred template counts. Generation probabilities in a later analysis came from a VDJ recombination model fitted to out-of-frame rearrangements, and those results were checked against IGoR. In a later analysis, hypergeometric tests were used to score TCR-TCR, TCR-HLA and TCR-CMV co-occurrence, with a repertoire-size bias correction applied to TCR pairs. A later analysis estimated false discovery rates by permuting HLA or CMV assignments 20 times. In a later analysis, co-occurring TCRs were grouped using DBSCAN, and TCRdist sequence similarity was added for clustering within HLA-allele-positive subsets. Repertoires with fewer than 30,000 or more than 120,000 public chains, plus five repertoires with anomalous nucleotide sharing, were excluded from co-occurrence clustering. Entries here come from immuneACCESS through TCRdb and include only in-frame sequences with V and J called. Some clones fail to appear in such tables; in the studies checked, an unresolved V gene covers under half of the shortfall, and the cause of the remainder is unknown. That table furnishes V, J and clone size, whereas the DNA furnished D and trimming. Recorded for this sample are some 130,000 clones; roughly four fifths of them occurred a single time. The top ten clonotypes cover less than 2% of the sample.

V is cut by 1 base and J by 7 bases, and the space between the germline ends is 16 bases. The CDR3 starts with the cysteine, ends with the phenylalanine, and has 15 residues. Only the CDR3 DNA stays, 45 bases, in frame from base 1. The germline V gene yields MDHEN for CDR1 and SYDVKM for CDR2. The sequence was collected from a female donor in good health and CMV-seropositive. The sequence is built from TRBV28 and TRBJ1-2; the D gene is perhaps TRBD1, on 5 matching bases. Sequenced: PBMCs. The CDR3 reads as follows: CASSLSGGLYGGYTF. In nucleotide form, the sequence is TGTGCCAGCAGTTTATCCGGGGGTCTCTATGGTGGCTACACCTTC.